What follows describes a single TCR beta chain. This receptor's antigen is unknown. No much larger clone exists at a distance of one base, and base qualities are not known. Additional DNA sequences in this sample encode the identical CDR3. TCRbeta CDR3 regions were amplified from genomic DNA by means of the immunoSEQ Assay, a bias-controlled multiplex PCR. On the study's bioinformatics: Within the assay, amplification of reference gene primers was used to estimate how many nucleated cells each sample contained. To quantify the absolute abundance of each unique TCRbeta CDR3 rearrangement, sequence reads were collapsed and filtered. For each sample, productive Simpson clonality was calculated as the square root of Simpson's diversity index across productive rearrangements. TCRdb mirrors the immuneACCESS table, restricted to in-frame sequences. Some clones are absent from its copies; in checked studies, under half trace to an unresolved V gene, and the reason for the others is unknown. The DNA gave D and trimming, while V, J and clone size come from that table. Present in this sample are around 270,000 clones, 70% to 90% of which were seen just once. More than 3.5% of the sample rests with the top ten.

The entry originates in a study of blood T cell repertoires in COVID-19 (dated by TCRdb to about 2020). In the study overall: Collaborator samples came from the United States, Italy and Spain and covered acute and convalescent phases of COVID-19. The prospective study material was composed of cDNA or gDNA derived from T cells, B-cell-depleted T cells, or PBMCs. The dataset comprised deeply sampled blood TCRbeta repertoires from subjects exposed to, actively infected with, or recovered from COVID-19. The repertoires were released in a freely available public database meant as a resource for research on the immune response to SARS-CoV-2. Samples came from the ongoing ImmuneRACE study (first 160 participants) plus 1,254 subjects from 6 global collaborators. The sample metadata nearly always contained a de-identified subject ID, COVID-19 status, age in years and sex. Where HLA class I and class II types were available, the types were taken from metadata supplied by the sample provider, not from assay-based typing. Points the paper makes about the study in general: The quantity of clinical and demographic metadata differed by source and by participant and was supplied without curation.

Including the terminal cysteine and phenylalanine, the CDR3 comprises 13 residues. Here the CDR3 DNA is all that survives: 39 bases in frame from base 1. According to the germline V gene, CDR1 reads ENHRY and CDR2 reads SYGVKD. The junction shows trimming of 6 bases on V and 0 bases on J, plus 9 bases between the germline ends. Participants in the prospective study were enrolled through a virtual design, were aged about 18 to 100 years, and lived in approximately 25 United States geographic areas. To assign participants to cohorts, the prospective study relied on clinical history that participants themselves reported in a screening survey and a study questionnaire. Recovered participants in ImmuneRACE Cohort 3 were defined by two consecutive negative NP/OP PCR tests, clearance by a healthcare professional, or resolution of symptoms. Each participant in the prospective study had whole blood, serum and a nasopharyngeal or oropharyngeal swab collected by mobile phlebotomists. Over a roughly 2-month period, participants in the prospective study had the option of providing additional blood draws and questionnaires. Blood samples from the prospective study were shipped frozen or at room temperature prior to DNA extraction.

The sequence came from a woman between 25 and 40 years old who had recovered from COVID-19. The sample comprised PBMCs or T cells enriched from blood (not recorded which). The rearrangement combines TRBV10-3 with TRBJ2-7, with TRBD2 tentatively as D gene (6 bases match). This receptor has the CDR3 CAIRGGSSYEQYF. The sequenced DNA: TGTGCCATCAGAGGAGGGAGCTCCTACGAGCAGTACTTC.